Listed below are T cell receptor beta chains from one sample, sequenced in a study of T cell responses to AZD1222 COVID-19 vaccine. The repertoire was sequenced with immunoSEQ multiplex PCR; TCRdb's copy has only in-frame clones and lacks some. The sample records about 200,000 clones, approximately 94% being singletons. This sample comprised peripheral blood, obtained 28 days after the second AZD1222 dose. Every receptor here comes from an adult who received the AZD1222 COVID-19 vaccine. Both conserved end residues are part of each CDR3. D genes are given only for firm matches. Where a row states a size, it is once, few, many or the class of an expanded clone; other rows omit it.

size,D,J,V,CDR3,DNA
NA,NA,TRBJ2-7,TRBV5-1,CASSLHEQYF,TGCGCCAGCAGCTTACACGAGCAGTACTTC
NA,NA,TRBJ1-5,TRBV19,CASSIPNQPQHF,TGTGCCAGTAGTATCCCGAATCAGCCCCAGCATTTT
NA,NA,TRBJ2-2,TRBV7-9,CASSPFLTGELFF,TGTGCCAGCAGCCCTTTTCTAACCGGGGAGCTGTTTTTT
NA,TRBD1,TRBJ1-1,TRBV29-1,CSTRQGMNTEAFF,TGCAGCACCCGACAGGGGATGAACACTGAAGCTTTCTTT
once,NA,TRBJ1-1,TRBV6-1,CASSERISNTEAFF,TGTGCCAGCAGTGAAAGGATAAGCAACACTGAAGCTTTCTTT
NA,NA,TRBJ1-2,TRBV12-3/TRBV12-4,CASSLGRLYGYTF,TGTGCCAGCAGTCTTGGACGGCTTTATGGCTACACCTTC
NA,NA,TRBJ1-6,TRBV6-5,CASSYLNSPLHF,TGTGCCAGCAGTTACCTCAATTCACCCCTCCACTTT
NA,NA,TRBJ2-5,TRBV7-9,CASSLSKLGQTQETQYF,TGTGCCAGCAGCTTATCTAAGTTGGGGCAGACCCAAGAGACCCAGTACTTC
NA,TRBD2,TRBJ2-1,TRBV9,CASSPTSGGAYEQFF,TGTGCCAGCAGCCCGACTAGCGGGGGGGCCTATGAGCAGTTCTTC
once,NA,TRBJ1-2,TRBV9,CASSVSPGSYTF,TGTGCCAGCAGCGTAAGCCCCGGCAGCTACACCTTC
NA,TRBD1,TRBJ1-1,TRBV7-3,CASRVTGGASGYTEAFF,TGTGCCAGCAGGGTAACAGGGGGCGCAAGCGGCTACACTGAAGCTTTCTTT
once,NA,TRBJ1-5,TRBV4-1,CASSQDGGGVQPQHF,TGCGCCAGCAGCCAAGATGGGGGGGGTGTTCAGCCCCAGCATTTT
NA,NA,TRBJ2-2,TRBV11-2,CASSFSRTNTGELFF,TGTGCCAGCAGCTTTAGCAGAACGAACACCGGGGAGCTGTTTTTT
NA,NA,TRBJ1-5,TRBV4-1,CASSQGGRRFDQPQHF,TGCGCCAGCAGCCAAGGTGGGAGGCGGTTCGATCAGCCCCAGCATTTT
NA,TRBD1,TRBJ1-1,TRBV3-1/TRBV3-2,CASSMGQGRTEAFF,TGTGCCAGCAGCATGGGACAGGGGAGGACTGAAGCTTTCTTT
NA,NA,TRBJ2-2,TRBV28,CASSLYPGSTGELFF,TGTGCCAGCAGTCTATACCCGGGGTCCACCGGGGAGCTGTTTTTT
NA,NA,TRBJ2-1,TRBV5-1,CASSFQDGRAANEQFF,TGCGCCAGCAGCTTTCAAGACGGCAGGGCGGCGAATGAGCAGTTCTTC
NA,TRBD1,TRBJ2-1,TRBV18,CASSPPGTGKTNEQFF,TGTGCCAGCTCACCGCCGGGGACAGGGAAAACGAATGAGCAGTTCTTC
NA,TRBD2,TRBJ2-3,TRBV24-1,CATRAGGNTDTQYF,TGTGCCACCAGAGCGGGGGGGAACACAGATACGCAGTATTTT
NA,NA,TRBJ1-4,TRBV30,CAWIWQGTPSPEKLFF,TGTGCCTGGATCTGGCAGGGGACACCTTCCCCAGAAAAACTGTTTTTT
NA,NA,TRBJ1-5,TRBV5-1,CASIAMRPLNQPQHF,TGCGCCAGCATAGCGATGCGTCCGCTAAATCAGCCCCAGCATTTT
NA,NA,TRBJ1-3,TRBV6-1,CASSERSLPGGNTIYF,TGTGCCAGCAGTGAGCGGTCTCTCCCAGGAGGAAACACCATATATTTT
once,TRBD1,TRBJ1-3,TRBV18,CASSPQATGVAGNTIYF,TGTGCCAGCTCACCACAGGCGACAGGGGTAGCCGGAAACACCATATATTTT
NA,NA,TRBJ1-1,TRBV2,CASSRQLNEAFF,TGTGCCAGCAGTAGACAGCTAAATGAAGCTTTCTTT
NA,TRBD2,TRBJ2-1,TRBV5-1,CASSLGSSGGYDEQFF,TGCGCCAGCAGCCTGGGGTCTAGCGGGGGGTACGATGAGCAGTTCTTC
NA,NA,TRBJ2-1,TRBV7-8,CASSFTQNYNEQFF,TGTGCCAGCAGCTTCACACAGAACTACAATGAGCAGTTCTTC